A single sample gave rise to the 23 T cell receptor beta chains below, sequenced in a study of blood T cell repertoires in COVID-19. TCRdb's copy holds only in-frame clones and misses some; the assay was immunoSEQ multiplex PCR. The repertoire holds about 180,000 clones, with about 80% as singletons. The sample consisted of PBMCs or T cells enriched from blood (not recorded which). Receptors were obtained from a man in his 60s who had been exposed to COVID-19.

This chain connects TRBV5-4 to TRBJ2-3; 10 bases align to TRBD1. The CDR3 is made up of 15 amino acids. The V gene's germline CDR1 is SGHNT and CDR2 YYREEE (reference sequence). Trimming cost V 7 bases and J 3 bases; bases outside gene matches: 8. CDR3 region: CASGTGVWRTDTQYF. DNA of the CDR3: TGTGCCAGCGGGACAGGGGTTTGGAGAACAGATACGCAGTATTTT.

The count of this clone is one. This rearrangement joins TRBV9 to TRBJ2-1; 11 bases are shared with TRBD2. V gave up 4 bases and J gave up 1 base; unmatched junction bases: 7. Germline V gene lookup returns CDR1 SGDLS and CDR2 YYNGEE. The CDR3 runs to 17 residues. This CDR3 is CASSPWTSGRSYNEQFF. DNA of the CDR3: TGTGCCAGCAGCCCCTGGACTAGCGGGCGTTCCTACAATGAGCAGTTCTTC.

This chain links TRBV7-3 with TRBJ2-2; TRBD1 aligns across 9 bases. From germline, CDR1 is SGHTA and CDR2 FQGTGA. This CDR3 contains 15 residues. V dropped 5 bases and J dropped 6; count of bases not matched to a gene: 7. The CDR3: CASSKTGGYAGELFF. The CDR3 DNA reads as TGTGCCAGCAGCAAGACAGGGGGGTACGCCGGGGAGCTGTTTTTT.

This clone has a single count. The rearrangement links TRBV5-4 to TRBJ2-7, with TRBD2 matching 10 bases. V gave up 4 bases and J gave up 4 bases; unmatched junction bases: 5. The CDR3 is 14 residues long. Germline CDR1 SGHNT, CDR2 YYREEE (reference sequence). The CDR3 protein is CASSRTSGEYEQYF. The CDR3 DNA reads TGTGCCAGCAGCAGGACTAGCGGAGAGTACGAGCAGTACTTC.

This chain's CDR3 is CASSPKLAGADEQYF. CDR3 bases: TGTGCCAGCTCACCAAAGCTAGCGGGCGCTGACGAGCAGTACTTC. The V call is TRBV18, the J call TRBJ2-7; TRBD2 matches 8 bases. CDR3 size: 15 residues. Trimming took 2 bases from V and 5 from J; bases not matched to a gene: 8. Germline values: CDR1 KGHSH, CDR2 LQKENI. Full variable domain (remainder filled in from reference TRBV18 and TRBJ2-7): NAGVMQNPRHLVRRRGQEARLRCSPMKGHSHVYWYRQLPEEGLKFMVYLQKENIIDESGMPKERFSAEFPKEGPSILRIQQVVRGDSAAYFCASSPKLAGADEQYFGPGTRLTVT.

The rearrangement uses TRBV10-3 and TRBJ2-1; 15 bases line up with TRBD2. V lost 7 bases to trimming and J lost 7 bases; unmatched junction nucleotides: 14. Germline V gives CDR1 ENHRY, CDR2 SYGVKD. The CDR3 consists of 18 residues. CDR3 loop: CAITPRGTSGRSVNEQFF. CDR3 coding DNA: TGTGCCATCACCCCCAGGGGGACTAGCGGGAGGTCGGTAAATGAGCAGTTCTTC.

The rearrangement links TRBV14 to TRBJ1-1, with TRBD1 matching 8 bases. Germline V gene lookup returns CDR1 SGHDN and CDR2 FVKESK. With 1 base clipped from V and 1 base from J, the junction kept 2 bases outside the gene matches. The CDR3 length is 15 residues. CDR3 residues: CASSQGTGRNTEAFF. The CDR3 region has the DNA TGTGCCAGCAGCCAAGGGACAGGGAGGAACACTGAAGCTTTCTTT.

This sequence joins TRBV5-1 and TRBJ2-5; maybe TRBD1 (6 bases). V shed 4 bases and J shed 1 base, with 14 bases lying between them. The CDR3 length is 15 residues. CDR1 and CDR2 from the germline V gene are SGHRS and YFSETQ. This CDR3 reads CASSPGRGLQETQYF. CDR3 sequence (DNA): TGCGCCAGCAGCCCCGGCAGGGGCCTCCAAGAGACCCAGTACTTC.

The chain uses TRBV6-5 and TRBJ2-1; no clear D. This CDR3 is built from 15 residues. V was cut by 5 bases and J by 2 bases, with 13 bases left in between. Germline V lookup: CDR1 MNHEY, CDR2 SVGAGI. The CDR3 reads CASSPLSIAYNEQFF. The CDR3, as DNA: TGTGCCAGCAGTCCGTTGAGCATCGCCTACAATGAGCAGTTCTTC.

CDR3 region: CASSLGVAGGDTQYF. For the CDR3, the DNA is TGTGCCAGCAGCTTAGGGGTAGCGGGAGGCGATACGCAGTATTTT. V gene TRBV7-7 combines with J gene TRBJ2-3; 10 bases line up with TRBD2. This CDR3 has 15 amino acids. V lost 1 base to trimming and J lost 6 bases; unmatched junction nucleotides: 4. Germline V CDR1 and CDR2: SSHAT, FNYEAQ (reference sequence).

Only one count was recorded for this clone. V gene TRBV24-1 combines with J gene TRBJ2-1; perhaps TRBD2 as D (6 bases). From germline, CDR1 is KGHDR and CDR2 SFDVKD. The CDR3 runs to 16 residues. Deletions cut 3 bases from V and 2 bases from J, with 13 bases between. CDR3 sequence (DNA): TGTGCCACCAGTGATGGGGACTCCTACCCCTACAATGAGCAGTTCTTC. It is translated as CATSDGDSYPYNEQFF.

The gene calls are TRBV4-1 and TRBJ1-2, with 9 bases fitting TRBD1. Losses at the gene ends were 0 bases for V and 4 bases for J; bases not matched to a gene: 9. The CDR3 has 17 residues. From germline, CDR1 is MGHRA and CDR2 YSYEKL. The chain's CDR3 is CASSQEPGTGRSYGYTF. In nucleotides, the CDR3 is TGCGCCAGCAGCCAAGAGCCCGGGACAGGGAGAAGCTATGGCTACACCTTC.

CDR3 in amino acids: CASSLPGVNYGYTF. CDR3 sequence (DNA): TGTGCCAGCAGCTTGCCGGGAGTTAACTATGGCTACACCTTC. The rearrangement joins TRBV5-4 to TRBJ1-2, with no clear D. Deletions cut 1 base from V and 1 base from J, with 8 bases between. The CDR3 has 14 residues. Germline V gene lookup returns CDR1 SGHNT and CDR2 YYREEE (reference sequence).

Remarks on this clone: The identical CDR3 is also encoded by other nucleotide sequences in the sample. The CDR3 region has the DNA TGTGCCAGCAGTCCTGGGGGGCTAGCGGGAGGCAATGAGCAGTTCTTC. Its protein product is CASSPGGLAGGNEQFF. The chain employs TRBV7-9 and TRBJ2-1; 11 positions agree with TRBD2. CDR1 is SEHNR, CDR2 FQNEAQ, per germline (reference sequence). V lost 6 bases, J lost 6 bases, and 10 bases stayed unmatched. This CDR3 is built from 16 residues.

The V gene is TRBV19, the J gene TRBJ2-1; 9 nucleotides align to TRBD2. CDR1 and CDR2 from the germline V gene are LNHDA and SQIVND (reference sequence). The ends lost 7 bases at V and 7 bases at J; junction bases unmatched: 14. The CDR3 has 16 amino acids. This CDR3 reads CASIATFSGSRNEQFF. The CDR3 bases are TGTGCCAGTATTGCCACATTTAGCGGGAGTCGTAATGAGCAGTTCTTC.

V and J are TRBV13 and TRBJ1-2; 8 nucleotides match TRBD1. The CDR3 totals 15 residues. Germline trimming cut 5 bases from V and 2 bases from J; bases unmatched to any gene: 7. CDR1 and CDR2 (germline): PRHDT, FYEKMQ (reference sequence). The DNA for the CDR3 is TGTGCCAGCAGCCGAAACAGGGGGTTAAACTATGGCTACACCTTC. This gives the protein CASSRNRGLNYGYTF.

V and J are TRBV24-1 and TRBJ1-1, with D tentatively TRBD1 (6 bases). The CDR3 runs 14 residues. Germline V lookup: CDR1 KGHDR, CDR2 SFDVKD. The V end lost 8 bases, the J end lost 5 bases, and 17 bases lay between the germline ends. CDR3: CATTGPGRGTEAFF. In DNA, the CDR3 is TGTGCCACCACCGGCCCGGGCAGGGGTACTGAAGCTTTCTTT.

The genes are TRBV9 and TRBJ2-5; 8 positions match TRBD2. CDR3 length: 16 amino acids. Trimming removed 0 bases from V and 2 bases from J; junction bases left unmatched: 6. Looked up from germline, CDR1 is SGDLS and CDR2 is YYNGEE. The CDR3 DNA reads TGTGCCAGCAGCGTAGGCGGGTTAGCGGGACAAGAGACCCAGTACTTC. It translates to CASSVGGLAGQETQYF.

The rearrangement joins TRBV6-2 or TRBV6-3 to TRBJ2-5; 8 bases fit TRBD2. The CDR3 is made up of 14 amino acids. Trimming at V came to 6 bases and at J to 2 bases, leaving 5 bases not matched to a gene. Germline V gene sequence: CDR1 MNHEY, CDR2 SVGEGT. The DNA of the CDR3 is TGTGCCAGCAGCTATAGCGGGAAACAAGAGACCCAGTACTTC. As protein: CASSYSGKQETQYF.

V usage is TRBV5-6 and J usage is TRBJ2-7; 12 nucleotides match TRBD1. The germline V gene encodes CDR1 SGHDT and CDR2 YYEEEE. Trimming removed 3 bases from V and 5 bases from J; junction bases left unmatched: 6. The CDR3 has 15 amino acids. The DNA of the CDR3 is TGTGCCAGCAGCTCGACGGGACAGGGGGCGAACGAGCAGTACTTC. This gives the protein CASSSTGQGANEQYF.

The chain carries TRBV27 and TRBJ1-5; D perhaps matches TRBD1 (6 bases). CDR1 and CDR2 (germline): MNHEY, SMNVEV (reference sequence). The CDR3 has 16 amino acids. The germline V and J ends were trimmed by 0 bases and 7 bases, with 16 bases remaining between them. CDR3 region: CASSLSAGGGGQPQHF. The DNA for the CDR3 is TGTGCCAGCAGTTTATCAGCGGGGGGCGGTGGACAGCCCCAGCATTTT.

Here the CDR3 reads CAWRAGAANEKLFF. The CDR3 coding sequence is TGTGCCTGGAGAGCAGGGGCTGCTAATGAAAAACTGTTTTTT. This sequence joins TRBV30 and TRBJ1-4; TRBD1 is a possible D gene (6 bases). CDR1 and CDR2 from the germline V gene are GTSNPN and SVGIG (reference sequence). The CDR3 contains 14 residues. V was clipped by 3 bases and J by 3 bases, with 11 bases between them.

The chain couples TRBV23-1 to TRBJ2-3, with 9 bases that match TRBD2. TRBV23-1 is noted as an ORF with a role that remains uncertain. V shed 0 bases and J 3 bases; nucleotides not matched to a gene: 16. This CDR3 is built from 20 residues. This CDR3 reads CASSQSGLAGWGISTDTQYF. The CDR3 nucleotides are TGCGCCAGCAGTCAATCAGGCCTAGCGGGATGGGGCATATCAACAGATACGCAGTATTTT.